The entry below describes one T cell receptor beta chain. Its antigen is unknown. These data are taken from a study of cytomegalovirus exposure and HLA in healthy donors. Study-level points and caveats: Accurate predictions that matched the HLA-A and HLA-B alleles of most subjects were reportedly made from TCR beta sequences. Presence/absence analyses treated sequencing depth as roughly uniform across donors. TCR beta sequences numbering some 17,000 were associated with HLA alleles at 0.05 false discovery rate in a later analysis.

This CDR3 spans 13 amino acids. Per germline, CDR1 SNHLY and CDR2 FYNNEI. Trimming cost V 8 bases and J 2 bases, with 13 bases left between them. In the PCR, 60 Vbeta and 13 Jbeta primers were used. TCRdb's table, derived via immunoSEQ multiplex PCR, lists solely in-frame clones and lacks some. The sample holds about 88,000 clones, 69% seen once. Healthy bone marrow donors formed the donor group. Sequenced sample: PBMCs. The chain recombines TRBV2 with TRBJ2-7, with a tentative D call TRBD1 (6 bases). The receptor comes from a man aged 50-60 years in good health and CMV-seronegative. The DNA of the CDR3 is TGTGCCAGCCGAATACAGGGACCCTACGAGCAGTACTTC. Protein: CASRIQGPYEQYF.